Following are 24 T cell receptor beta chains from one sample sequenced in a study of blood T cell repertoires in COVID-19. Sequencing was performed with immunoSEQ multiplex PCR; in TCRdb, only in-frame clones are kept and a portion is missing. The repertoire has 250,000 to 400,000 clones, approximately 89% of them found once; the top ten carry 1.5% to 2%. What was sequenced was peripheral blood. The receptor set was obtained from a woman in her twenties or thirties with COVID-19, enrolled during active disease.

V and J are TRBV28 and TRBJ1-4; D call uncertain. The V end lost 5 bases, the J end lost 5 bases, and 18 bases lay between the germline ends. Germline values: CDR1 MDHEN, CDR2 SYDVKM. CDR3 length: 16 amino acids. The CDR3 sequence: CASSPRVPPPNEKLFF. The CDR3 DNA is TGTGCCAGCAGTCCACGGGTCCCACCACCCAATGAAAAACTGTTTTTT.

The rearrangement links TRBV4-1 to TRBJ1-1, with 10 bases fitting TRBD1. CDR1 is MGHRA, CDR2 YSYEKL, per germline. After removal of 3 bases from V and 5 bases from J, the junction contained 9 bases not matched to a gene. The CDR3 covers 16 residues. The CDR3 sequence is CASSHLGQGGRTEAFF. The CDR3 DNA is TGCGCCAGCAGCCACCTAGGACAGGGGGGGCGAACTGAAGCTTTCTTT.

The chain joins TRBV9 to TRBJ1-3; TRBD1 is a possible D gene (6 bases). Germline CDR1 reads SGDLS; CDR2 reads YYNGEE. The V end lost 3 bases, the J end lost 0 bases, and 19 bases lay between the germline ends. The length of the CDR3 is 18 residues. The CDR3 region is CASSAMTGTPSSGNTIYF. Written as DNA, the CDR3 is TGTGCCAGCAGCGCCATGACAGGAACACCGAGCTCTGGAAACACCATATATTTT. Full variable domain (outside the CDR3, taken from reference TRBV9 and TRBJ1-3): DSGVTQTPKHLITATGQRVTLRCSPRSGDLSVYWYQQSLDQGLQFLIQYYNGEERAKGNILERFSAQQFPDLHSELNLSSLELGDSALYFCASSAMTGTPSSGNTIYFGEGSWLTVV.

The CDR3 region has the DNA TGTGCCAGCAGCTTAGTTCACGGGGTGAGCAATCAGCCCCAGCATTTT. It is translated as CASSLVHGVSNQPQHF. V usage is TRBV7-2 and J usage is TRBJ1-5; D gene ambiguous. The CDR3 has 16 residues. Germline V gives CDR1 SGHTA, CDR2 FQGNSA. Between the trimmed V and J ends, which lost 1 base and 1 base, there was a span of 11 bases.

The chain has TRBV5-1 and TRBJ2-3; 10 bases map to TRBD1. J gave up 3 bases and V 0 bases, and 4 bases lay outside the gene matches. CDR3 size: 16 residues. The V gene's germline CDR1 is SGHRS and CDR2 YFSETQ. CDR3 nucleotides: TGCGCCAGCAGCTTGGGGACAGGGGGGAGGACAGATACGCAGTATTTT. This codes for CASSLGTGGRTDTQYF.

V usage is TRBV5-4 and J usage is TRBJ2-1; the D is unclear. The CDR3 has 16 amino acids. In germline, CDR1 is SGHNT, CDR2 YYREEE (reference sequence). With 1 base removed from V and 3 bases from J, the gap between germline ends came to 14 bases. The CDR3, as DNA: TGTGCCAGCAGCTTGAGCTCCCCCCGAGGCTACAATGAGCAGTTCTTC. Its protein is CASSLSSPRGYNEQFF.

The V and J genes are TRBV5-1 and TRBJ1-4; D gene uncertain. The germline V gene encodes CDR1 SGHRS and CDR2 YFSETQ. The CDR3 spans 14 residues. V was pared by 3 bases and J by 7 bases, with 13 bases between. CDR3 region: CASSSLGEGEKLFF. Here the CDR3 DNA reads TGCGCCAGCAGCTCACTGGGAGAGGGTGAAAAACTGTTTTTT.

This chain joins TRBV5-1 and TRBJ2-6, with 7 bases that match TRBD1. The CDR3 covers 16 residues. In germline, CDR1 is SGHRS, CDR2 YFSETQ. The V segment lost 4 bases and the J segment 4 bases; nucleotides outside the gene matches: 8. For the CDR3, the DNA is TGCGCCAGCAGCCTTACGACAGGGTTAGGGGCCAACGTCCTGACTTTC. Translated, it gives CASSLTTGLGANVLTF.

This chain links TRBV7-3 with TRBJ2-3; the match to TRBD2 covers 8 bases. The V segment lost 2 bases and the J segment 8 bases; nucleotides outside the gene matches: 0. The CDR3 has 12 residues. The germline V gene encodes CDR1 SGHTA and CDR2 FQGTGA. The CDR3 bases are TGTGCCAGCAGCTTAGCGGGGGGTACGCAGTATTTT. The encoded protein is CASSLAGGTQYF.

This rearrangement joins TRBV7-2 to TRBJ1-2; D call uncertain. This CDR3 is built from 17 residues. Trimming removed 1 base at V and 4 bases at J, with 19 bases between. The germline gives CDR1 SGHTA, CDR2 FQGNSA. The CDR3 sequence: CASSLVEGLMSSYGYTF. In nucleotides, the CDR3 is TGTGCCAGCAGCTTAGTGGAGGGTCTGATGAGTAGCTATGGCTACACCTTC.

This clone appeared once. The J gene is TRBJ2-1, the V gene TRBV5-6; D gene ambiguous. Trimming removed 0 bases from V and 0 bases from J, with 13 bases in between. Germline CDR1 SGHDT, CDR2 YYEEEE. CDR3 size: 17 residues. In nucleotides, the CDR3 is TGTGCCAGCAGCTTGGTGGGTAGCCAAGGCTCCTACAATGAGCAGTTCTTC. It is translated as CASSLVGSQGSYNEQFF.

This sequence joins TRBV30 and TRBJ2-7; 9 positions agree with TRBD1. CDR1 is GTSNPN and CDR2 is SVGIG in the germline V gene (reference sequence). Trimming removed 8 bases from V and 5 bases from J; junction bases left unmatched: 10. This CDR3 spans 13 amino acids. The CDR3 region is CAGAGQGYHEQYF. CDR3 nucleotides: TGTGCCGGGGCGGGACAGGGATACCACGAGCAGTACTTC.

This rearrangement joins TRBV18 to TRBJ1-1; a possible D gene is TRBD1 (5 bases). Germline CDR1 is KGHSH and CDR2 is LQKENI. The V end was cut by 4 bases, the J end by 1 base, with 10 bases between. The length of the CDR3 is 14 residues. CDR3 coding DNA: TGTGCCAGCTCACTTCAGACAGCGAACACTGAAGCTTTCTTT. It specifies CASSLQTANTEAFF.

This clone was observed a single time. The sample holds other DNA sequences that translate to the same CDR3. This sequence joins TRBV20-1 and TRBJ2-1, with TRBD2 matching 7 bases. This CDR3 spans 15 amino acids. The germline CDR1 and CDR2 sequences are DFQATT and SNEGSKA (reference sequence). V shed 3 bases and J 0 bases; nucleotides not matched to a gene: 5. The CDR3 sequence is CSASEGTTSYNEQFF. In nucleotides, the CDR3 is TGCAGTGCTAGTGAGGGGACTACCTCCTACAATGAGCAGTTCTTC.

V is TRBV7-8 and J is TRBJ2-7; perhaps TRBD2 as D (5 bases). In germline, CDR1 is SGHVS, CDR2 FQNEAQ. Trimming took off 7 bases at V and 5 bases at J, with 15 bases between the two ends. The CDR3 length is 13 residues. CDR3 in amino acids: CASTGRGLNEQYV. The CDR3 nucleotides read TGTGCCAGCACAGGTAGAGGGTTGAACGAGCAGTACGTC.

V and J are TRBV10-1 and TRBJ2-1; tentatively, D is TRBD1 (6 bases). Trimming pared 4 bases from V and 7 bases from J, leaving 14 bases between. CDR3 size: 14 residues. CDR1 is WNHNN, CDR2 SYGVQD, per germline (reference sequence). The CDR3 region is CASSAGGAGNEQFF. The CDR3 nucleotides are TGCGCCAGCAGTGCTGGGGGCGCGGGTAATGAGCAGTTCTTC.

The CDR3 DNA reads TGTGCCAGCGATCGGGATTCCAATCAGCCCCAGCATTTT. It codes for CASDRDSNQPQHF. J is TRBJ1-5 and V is TRBV6-5, with D hard to call. The CDR3 sequence is 13 residues long. CDR1 MNHEY and CDR2 SVGAGI come from the germline V gene. V lost 8 bases to trimming and J lost 3 bases, with 11 bases between them.

This chain links TRBV4-1 with TRBJ1-4, with D possibly being TRBD1 (5 bases). The CDR3 totals 17 residues. Germline V gene lookup returns CDR1 MGHRA and CDR2 YSYEKL. V was clipped by 1 base and J by 8 bases, with 20 bases between them. CDR3 region: CASSQGAGPGSREKLFF. In DNA, the CDR3 is TGCGCCAGCAGCCAAGGGGCCGGGCCAGGGTCTAGGGAAAAACTGTTTTTT.

V usage is TRBV4-1 and J usage is TRBJ1-5, with D possibly TRBD1 on 6 matching bases. V was cut by 5 bases and J by 4 bases, with 18 bases left in between. The germline V gene has CDR1 MGHRA and CDR2 YSYEKL. This CDR3 spans 16 amino acids. In DNA, the CDR3 is TGCGCCAGCAGCTATACTCCGGGGGGCGGAAATCAGCCCCAGCATTTT. Protein: CASSYTPGGGNQPQHF.

This clone occurred once. This chain connects TRBV7-9 to TRBJ1-2, with 9 bases fitting TRBD1. From germline, CDR1 is SEHNR and CDR2 FQNEAQ (reference sequence). The CDR3 contains 15 residues. With V trimmed by 2 bases and J by 10 bases, 11 bases remained unmatched. DNA for the CDR3: TGTGCCAGCAGCTTAAGTCTTGGACAGGGGTACGACTACACCTTC. Protein sequence: CASSLSLGQGYDYTF.

J is TRBJ1-2 and V is TRBV6-5; TRBD1 aligns across 8 bases. Trimming at V came to 6 bases and at J to 7 bases, leaving 4 bases not matched to a gene. CDR3 length: 12 residues. CDR1 and CDR2 (germline): MNHEY, SVGAGI. CDR3 residues: CASRLTGVGYTF. CDR3 DNA: TGTGCCAGCAGGCTGACAGGGGTTGGCTACACCTTC.

The chain employs TRBV7-9 and TRBJ1-4, with 7 bases matching TRBD1. The germline V gene encodes CDR1 SEHNR and CDR2 FQNEAQ (reference sequence). Trimming at V came to 5 bases and at J to 3 bases, leaving 3 bases not matched to a gene. There are 14 residues in the CDR3. The CDR3 nucleotides read TGTGCCAGCAGCCGGGACAGCCCTAATGAAAAACTGTTTTTT. This gives the protein CASSRDSPNEKLFF.

The genes are TRBV12-2 and TRBJ1-5. TRBV12-2 is marked as a pseudogene. The length of the CDR3 is 19 residues. The CDR3 DNA sequence: TGTGCAAGTCGCCCAATAAGCGGGGGCAGGGGGTCTAGCAATCAGCCCCAGCATTTT. It is translated as CASRPISGGRGSSNQPQHF.

CDR3 DNA sequence: TGTGCCAGCAGTCTGACAGGGAACACTGAAGCTTTCTTT. Amino acid sequence: CASSLTGNTEAFF. The chain is built from TRBV7-2 and TRBJ1-1; a possible D gene is TRBD1 (6 bases). The CDR3 runs 13 residues. V was pared by 6 bases and J by 1 base, with 9 bases between. The germline V gene encodes CDR1 SGHTA and CDR2 FQGNSA.